These T cell receptor beta chains were read from a single sample in a study of T cell responses to AZD1222 COVID-19 vaccine. The data were produced by immunoSEQ multiplex PCR, yet TCRdb's version contains in-frame clones alone and is incomplete. This sample yields some 150,000 clones, of which 90% are seen a single time; 1.5% to 2% belongs to the top ten. The sequencing used peripheral blood, collected on day 0 of AZD1222 vaccination. Every receptor here comes from an adult in good health. Each CDR3 is given with its conserved first and last residue. The order of the fields is D gene, CDR3 length, J gene, V gene, CDR3 protein. D genes are given only for firm matches.

>-|17|TRBJ1-1|TRBV28
CASSLNQEGGMNTEAFF
>-|11|TRBJ1-5|TRBV6-1
CASSESPPQHF
>-|15|TRBJ1-6|TRBV7-2
CASSLGSSYNSPLHF
>TRBD1|15|TRBJ1-3|TRBV7-3
CASSLGGGEGNTIYF
>TRBD1|16|TRBJ2-3|TRBV3-1/TRBV3-2
CASSQTLDREEDTQYF
>TRBD2|19|TRBJ2-3|TRBV7-9
CASSFFRIAGGLSTDTQYF
>TRBD2|15|TRBJ2-5|TRBV6-5
CASSRTSGAGETQYF
>TRBD1|12|TRBJ1-1|TRBV14
CASSTGDWEAFF
>-|14|TRBJ2-1|TRBV19
CASSIGENPHEQFF
>TRBD1|15|TRBJ1-5|TRBV7-2
CASTLGQGRNQPQHF
>-|16|TRBJ1-1|TRBV7-6
CASSFIVRGSNTEAFF
>-|15|TRBJ2-1|TRBV6-6
CASSYRNGPTNEQFF
>TRBD1|23|TRBJ2-6|TRBV28
CASSFPTSIQGGQGSSGANVLTF
>-|13|TRBJ2-2|TRBV11-2
CASSLEVSGELFF
>-|14|TRBJ1-1|TRBV9
CASSVVGGTTEAFF
>-|13|TRBJ1-1|TRBV12-3/TRBV12-4
CASSLGGNTEAFF
>-|12|TRBJ2-6|TRBV30
CAWNRGANVLTF
>-|15|TRBJ2-5|TRBV18
CASSLSARGGETQYF
>-|15|TRBJ2-5|TRBV7-9
CASSLIGGLQETQYF
>-|13|TRBJ2-3|TRBV19
CASSTSSTDTQYF
>-|14|TRBJ1-6|TRBV6-2/TRBV6-3
CASSYGQGNSPLHF
>-|16|TRBJ1-6|TRBV3-1/TRBV3-2
CASSQVRGSLSSPLHF
>-|14|TRBJ1-6|TRBV2
CASVSRGNNSPLHF
>TRBD1|15|TRBJ2-1|TRBV4-2
CASSPDRVSYNEQFF
>TRBD1|15|TRBJ2-3|TRBV7-2
CASSLEGARTDTQYF
>-|16|TRBJ2-3|TRBV6-2/TRBV6-3
CASSGRGGTSTDTQYF
>TRBD1|14|TRBJ2-1|TRBV29-1
CSVDVGQVYNEQFF
>-|16|TRBJ1-6|TRBV9
CASSVAGGIGNSPLHF
>-|16|TRBJ1-3|TRBV7-2
CASSLGFRLPGNTIYF
>-|15|TRBJ1-4|TRBV4-3
CASSQAMGENEKLFF
>TRBD1|17|TRBJ1-5|TRBV19
CASSHLGDRVGDQPQHF
>-|13|TRBJ2-5|TRBV7-6
CASSLGNEETQYF
>-|16|TRBJ1-3|TRBV7-2
CASSLEKGRAGNTIYF
>-|12|TRBJ1-3|TRBV7-9
CASSPQPARVYF
>-|17|TRBJ1-3|TRBV12-5
CASGLWAGGSSGNTIYF
>TRBD2|20|TRBJ2-3|TRBV5-4
CASSLRGLAGGPVSTDTQYF
>TRBD1|15|TRBJ1-2|TRBV5-1
CASSLTSGGNYGYTF
>-|13|TRBJ1-1|TRBV4-2
CASRLGGNTEAFF
>-|15|TRBJ2-7|TRBV19
CASSIDQTETYEQYF
>-|14|TRBJ2-1|TRBV27
CASSLRGSYNEQFF
>-|13|TRBJ1-6|TRBV4-3
CASSQHYNSPLHF
>-|14|TRBJ2-7|TRBV14
CASSQVGTTYEQYF
>TRBD1|15|TRBJ1-3|TRBV6-5
CASSRQGSFGNTIYF
>-|14|TRBJ2-7|TRBV30
CAWGSRLGSYEQYF
>TRBD1|13|TRBJ2-7|TRBV28
CASRTGVDYEQYF
>TRBD1|18|TRBJ2-5|TRBV19
CASTPTAQGSILRETQYF
>-|13|TRBJ1-1|TRBV7-9
CASSFKGNTEAFF
>-|13|TRBJ2-3|TRBV7-2
CASSNRPADTQYF
>TRBD2|16|TRBJ2-1|TRBV24-1
CATAGTSGSSYNEQFF